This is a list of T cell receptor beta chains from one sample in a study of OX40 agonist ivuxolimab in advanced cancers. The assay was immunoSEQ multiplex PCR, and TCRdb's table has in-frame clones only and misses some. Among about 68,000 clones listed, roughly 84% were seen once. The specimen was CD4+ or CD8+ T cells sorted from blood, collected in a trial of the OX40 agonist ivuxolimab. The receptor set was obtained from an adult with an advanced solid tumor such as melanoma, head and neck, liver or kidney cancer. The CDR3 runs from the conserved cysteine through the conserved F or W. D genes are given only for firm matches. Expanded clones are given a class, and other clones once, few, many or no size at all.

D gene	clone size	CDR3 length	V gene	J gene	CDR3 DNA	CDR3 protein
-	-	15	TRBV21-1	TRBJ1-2	TGTGCCAGCAGCCGACGACAGGAAAGTCCCTATGGCTACACCTTC	CASSRRQESPYGYTF
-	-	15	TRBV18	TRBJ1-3	TGTGCCAGCTCACCTGCAGGCCACTCTGGAAACACCATATATTTT	CASSPAGHSGNTIYF
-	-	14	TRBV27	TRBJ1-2	TGTGCCAGCAGTCCCGCACAGGGTGGCTATGGCTACACCTTC	CASSPAQGGYGYTF
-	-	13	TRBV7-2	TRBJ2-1	TGTGCCAGCAGCTTTCTAGGTCCGGGTGAGCAGTTCTTC	CASSFLGPGEQFF
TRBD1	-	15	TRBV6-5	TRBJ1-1	TGTGCCAGCAGCGGACAGGGGGCGCGTAGGACTGAAGCTTTCTTT	CASSGQGARRTEAFF
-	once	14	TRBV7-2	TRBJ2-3	TGTGCCAGCCGGGGGGGAGGGGGCACGGATACGCAGTATTTT	CASRGGGGTDTQYF
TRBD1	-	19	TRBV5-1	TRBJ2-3	TGCGCCAGCAGCTTGACAACCGGGACAGGATATTCTAGCACAGATACGCAGTATTTT	CASSLTTGTGYSSTDTQYF
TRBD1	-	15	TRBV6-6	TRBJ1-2	TGTGCCAGCAGTGATACAGGGGCGCTTAACTATGGCTACACCTTC	CASSDTGALNYGYTF
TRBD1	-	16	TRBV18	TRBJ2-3	TGTGCCAGCTCACCCCAGGGGGCCCGGACCGGGGATACGCAGTATTTT	CASSPQGARTGDTQYF
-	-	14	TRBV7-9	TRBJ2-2	TGTGCCAGCAGCTTACAGAGGGCGAACGGGGAGCTGTTTTTT	CASSLQRANGELFF
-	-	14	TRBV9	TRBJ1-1	TGTGCCAGCAGCCCGACAGGACGACCCACTGAAGCTTTCTTT	CASSPTGRPTEAFF
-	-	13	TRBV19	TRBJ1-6	TGTGCCAGTAGCCGGGACAATAATTCACCCCTCCACTTT	CASSRDNNSPLHF
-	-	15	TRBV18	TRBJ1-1	TGTGCCAGCTCACCACCCTCGGGCCAACGCACTGAAGCTTTCTTT	CASSPPSGQRTEAFF
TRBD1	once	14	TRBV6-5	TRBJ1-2	TGTGCCAGCAGTTACTCGCCACAGGGGGCGCATTACACCTTC	CASSYSPQGAHYTF
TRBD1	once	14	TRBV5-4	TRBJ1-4	TGTGCCAGCAGCCCCGGGACAGGGGGCGTGGGACTGTTTTTT	CASSPGTGGVGLFF
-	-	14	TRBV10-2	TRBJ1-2	TGCGCCAGCAGAGAACAGGGATTTAACTATGGCTACACCTTC	CASREQGFNYGYTF
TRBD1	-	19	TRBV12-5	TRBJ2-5	TGTGCTAGTGGTTTGGTAGGGGCTACGGGACAGGGGAGGTTGGAGACCCAGTACTTC	CASGLVGATGQGRLETQYF
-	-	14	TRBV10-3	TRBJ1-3	TGTGCCATCACCCCAGACAGTCCCGGAAACACCATATATTTT	CAITPDSPGNTIYF
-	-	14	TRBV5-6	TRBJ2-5	TGTGCCAGCAGCTTAGGGGCCACGCAAGAGGCCCAGTACTTC	CASSLGATQEAQYF
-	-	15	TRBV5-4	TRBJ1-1	TGTGCCAGCAGCTCCCCCCAGAGTTTGAACACTGAAGCTTTCTTT	CASSSPQSLNTEAFF